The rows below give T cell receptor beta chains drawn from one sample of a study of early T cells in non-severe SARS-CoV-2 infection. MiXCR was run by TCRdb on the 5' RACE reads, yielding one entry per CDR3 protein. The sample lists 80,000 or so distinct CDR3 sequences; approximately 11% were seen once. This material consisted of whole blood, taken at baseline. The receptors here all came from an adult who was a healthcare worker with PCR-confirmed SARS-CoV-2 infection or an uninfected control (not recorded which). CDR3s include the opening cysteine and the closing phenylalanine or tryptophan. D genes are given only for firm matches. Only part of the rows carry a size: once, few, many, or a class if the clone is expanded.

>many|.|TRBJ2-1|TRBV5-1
CASSLSSVSYNEQFF
TGCGCCAGCAGCTTGTCGAGTGTCTCCTACAATGAGCAGTTCTTC
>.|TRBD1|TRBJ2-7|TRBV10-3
CAISQPRDRGYEQYF
TGTGCCATCAGTCAACCCCGGGACAGGGGCTACGAGCAGTACTTC
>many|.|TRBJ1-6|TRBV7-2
CASSLVSRSYNSPLHF
TGTGCCAGCAGCTTAGTCAGCAGGTCATATAATTCACCCCTCCACTTT
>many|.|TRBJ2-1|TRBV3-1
CASSTQGVRGNEQFF
TGTGCCAGCAGCACACAGGGTGTACGTGGCAATGAGCAGTTCTTC
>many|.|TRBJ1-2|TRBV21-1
CASSRDEGRTGGSSYTF
TGTGCCAGCAGCCGAGACGAAGGTCGCACAGGGGGCTCGAGCTACACCTTC
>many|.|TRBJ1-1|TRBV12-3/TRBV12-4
CASNPGRRNEAFF
TGTGCCAGCAATCCGGGGAGGCGGAATGAAGCTTTCTTT
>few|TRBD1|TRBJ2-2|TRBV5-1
CASAGDSNTGELFF
TGCGCCAGCGCCGGGGACAGTAACACCGGGGAGCTGTTTTTT
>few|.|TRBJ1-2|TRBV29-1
CSVEAEETYGYTF
TGCAGCGTTGAAGCTGAGGAAACCTATGGCTACACCTTC
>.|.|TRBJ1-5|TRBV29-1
CSVGGNNQPQHF
TGCAGCGTTGGGGGGAACAATCAGCCCCAGCATTTT
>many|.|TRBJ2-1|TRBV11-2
CASSLALSYNEQFF
TGTGCCAGCAGCTTGGCCCTTTCCTACAATGAGCAGTTCTTC
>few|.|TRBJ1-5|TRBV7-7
CASSLQFGQPQHF
TGTGCCAGCAGCTTACAGTTCGGGCAGCCCCAGCATTTT
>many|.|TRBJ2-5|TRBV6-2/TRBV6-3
CASSYSGPRGTQYF
TGTGCCAGCAGTTACTCGGGCCCGAGAGGGACCCAGTACTTC
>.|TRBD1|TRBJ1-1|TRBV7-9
CASSPRDRVNTEAFF
TGTGCCAGCAGCCCTCGGGACAGAGTGAACACTGAAGCTTTCTTT
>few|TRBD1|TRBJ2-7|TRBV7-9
CASSLEGQGPYEQYF
TGTGCCAGCAGCTTAGAGGGACAGGGCCCCTACGAGCAGTACTTC
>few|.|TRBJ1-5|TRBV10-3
CAIIPGGGNQPQHF
TGTGCCATCATCCCTGGGGGTGGCAATCAGCCCCAGCATTTT
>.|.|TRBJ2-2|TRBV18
CASSPRRQNTGELFF
TGTGCCAGCTCACCGAGGAGACAGAACACCGGGGAGCTGTTTTTT
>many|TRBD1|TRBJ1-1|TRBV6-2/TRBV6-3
CASNRRQGIIPEAFF
TGTGCCAGCAACCGTAGACAGGGGATCATCCCTGAAGCTTTCTTT
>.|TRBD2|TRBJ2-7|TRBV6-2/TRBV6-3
CASSYYPGLAVSYEQYF
TGTGCCAGCAGTTACTACCCGGGACTAGCGGTCTCCTACGAGCAGTACTTC
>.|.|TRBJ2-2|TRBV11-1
CASSLHRDTGELFF
TGTGCCAGCAGCCTACACAGGGACACCGGGGAGCTGTTTTTT
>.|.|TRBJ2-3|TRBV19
CASSVMSGTDTQYF
TGTGCCAGTAGTGTGATGAGCGGCACAGATACGCAGTATTTT
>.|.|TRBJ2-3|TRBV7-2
CASSLGNWNTDTQYF
TGTGCCAGCAGCTTGGGCAATTGGAACACAGATACGCAGTATTTT
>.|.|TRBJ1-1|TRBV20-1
CSASAGGLHNTEAFF
TGCAGTGCCTCCGCCGGAGGACTACATAACACTGAAGCTTTCTTT
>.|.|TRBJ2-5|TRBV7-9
CASRLEYETQYF
TGTGCCAGCAGACTAGAGTACGAGACCCAGTACTTC
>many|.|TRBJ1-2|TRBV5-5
CASSMRVDYGYTF
TGTGCCAGCAGCATGAGGGTGGACTATGGCTACACCTTC
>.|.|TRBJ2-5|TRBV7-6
CASSLRPGETQYF
TGTGCCAGCAGCTTAAGACCAGGAGAGACCCAGTACTTC
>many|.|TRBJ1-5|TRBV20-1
CSAKRGDQPQHF
TGCAGTGCTAAAAGGGGAGATCAGCCCCAGCATTTT
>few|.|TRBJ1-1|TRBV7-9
CASSLAGVMTEAFF
TGTGCCAGCAGCTTAGCCGGGGTAATGACTGAAGCTTTCTTT
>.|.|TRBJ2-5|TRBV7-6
CASSLGGPDQETQYF
TGTGCCAGCAGCTTAGGAGGGCCAGACCAAGAGACCCAGTACTTC